Included here is one T cell receptor beta chain sequence, with context. This entry belongs to a study of Ad26.COV2.S vaccination and SARS-CoV-2 variants. For the study at large: Once or twice, 56 days apart, Ad26.COV2.S was delivered intramuscularly.

V dropped 0 bases and J dropped 0 bases, with 8 bases sitting between them. Germline V gene lookup returns CDR1 GTSNPN and CDR2 SVGIG (reference sequence). This CDR3 has 14 amino acids. Treatment in this sample: some 19 received Ad26.COV2.S at low or high dose, single or two shots; roughly five received placebo; per-sample allocation not given. At day 63 after the first vaccine or placebo injection, samples were drawn. An Ad26 vector was used to express Wuhan-strain SARS-CoV-2 spike as the vaccine. Profiled with immunoSEQ multiplex PCR; TCRdb holds only in-frame clones, not every one. The sample has approximately 350,000 clones, roughly 84% seen once.

The starting material was peripheral blood, obtained in a trial of Ad26.COV2.S vaccine versus placebo. J is TRBJ1-1 and V is TRBV30; D uncertain. This clonotype originated in a person aged 18-60 years who received the Ad26.COV2.S COVID-19 vaccine or a placebo. CDR3 nucleotides: TGTGCCTGGAGTGTAAGGGTTTTGAACACTGAAGCTTTCTTT. Amino acids: CAWSVRVLNTEAFF.